This T cell receptor (beta chain) was retrieved from a study of cytomegalovirus exposure and HLA in healthy donors. Clones were sequenced by immunoSEQ multiplex PCR, and TCRdb holds only the in-frame ones, with some missing. The sample carries around 150,000 clones, around 80% recorded once. The V gene lost 4 bases and the J gene lost 2 bases, with 15 bases spanning the gap. The CDR3 extends over 15 amino acids. V is TRBV5-3 and J is TRBJ1-2, with D possibly TRBD1 on 6 matching bases. TRBV5-3 falls under the ORF class, with uncertain function. The sample comprised PBMCs. The TCR originated in a man between 25 and 39 years old in good health and CMV-seropositive. CDR3 DNA sequence: TGTGCCAGAAGCCGTGGGGGCAGGGTCAACTATGGCTACACCTTC. It is translated as CARSRGGRVNYGYTF.